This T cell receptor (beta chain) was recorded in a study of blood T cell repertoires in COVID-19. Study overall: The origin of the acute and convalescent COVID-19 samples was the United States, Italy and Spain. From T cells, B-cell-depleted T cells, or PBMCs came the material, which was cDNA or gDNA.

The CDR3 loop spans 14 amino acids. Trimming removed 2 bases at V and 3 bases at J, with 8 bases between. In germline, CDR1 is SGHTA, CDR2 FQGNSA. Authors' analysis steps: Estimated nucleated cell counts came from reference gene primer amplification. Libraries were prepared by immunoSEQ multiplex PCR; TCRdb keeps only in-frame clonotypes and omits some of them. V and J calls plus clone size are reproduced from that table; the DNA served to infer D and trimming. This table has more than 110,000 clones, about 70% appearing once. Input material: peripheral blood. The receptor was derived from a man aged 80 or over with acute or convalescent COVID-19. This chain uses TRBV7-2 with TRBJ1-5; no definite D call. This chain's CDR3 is CASSLRGNNQPQHF. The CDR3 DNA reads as TGTGCCAGCAGCTTACGCGGGAACAATCAGCCCCAGCATTTT.